This TCR beta chain was observed in a study of response to subunit inactivated influenza vaccine. General study findings and limits: The study's authors posited that every seasonal influenza vaccination enlists few new T cells.

TCRdb itself ran the RT-PCR reads through MiXCR, one entry per CDR3 protein. The sample holds about half a million distinct CDR3 sequences, 6% to 9% seen once. The ends were cut back, 4 bases at V and 6 bases at J, with 7 bases in the middle. The CDR3 sequence is 11 residues long. In germline, CDR1 is SGHAT, CDR2 FQNNGV. This clonotype was counted only a few times. Antigen specificity is unknown. The starting material was PBMCs from blood, obtained about 23 months after vaccination. The receptor comes from a man between 50 and 69 years old who received an inactivated influenza vaccine. The gene calls are TRBV11-2 and TRBJ2-7; D not resolved. The CDR3 sequence is CASSYNGEQYF. The DNA for the CDR3 is TGTGCCAGCAGCTATAACGGCGAGCAGTACTTC.